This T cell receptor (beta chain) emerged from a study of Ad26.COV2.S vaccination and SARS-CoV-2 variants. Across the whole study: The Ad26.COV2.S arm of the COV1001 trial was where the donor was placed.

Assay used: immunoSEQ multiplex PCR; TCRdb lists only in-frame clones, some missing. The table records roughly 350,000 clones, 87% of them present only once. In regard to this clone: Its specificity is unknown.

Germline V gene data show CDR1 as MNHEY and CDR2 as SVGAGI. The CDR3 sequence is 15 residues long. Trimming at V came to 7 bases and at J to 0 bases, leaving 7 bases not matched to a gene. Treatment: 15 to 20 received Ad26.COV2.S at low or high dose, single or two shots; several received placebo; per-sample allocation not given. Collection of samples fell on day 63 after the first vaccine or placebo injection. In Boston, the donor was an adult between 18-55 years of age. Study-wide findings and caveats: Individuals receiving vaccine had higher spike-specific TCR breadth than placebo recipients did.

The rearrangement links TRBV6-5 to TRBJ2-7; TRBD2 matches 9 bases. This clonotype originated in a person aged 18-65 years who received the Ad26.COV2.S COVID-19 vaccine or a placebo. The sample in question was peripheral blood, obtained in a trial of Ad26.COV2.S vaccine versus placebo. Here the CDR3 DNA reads TGTGCCAGCAATCCGACTAGCGGCAGCTCCTACGAGCAGTACTTC. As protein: CASNPTSGSSYEQYF.